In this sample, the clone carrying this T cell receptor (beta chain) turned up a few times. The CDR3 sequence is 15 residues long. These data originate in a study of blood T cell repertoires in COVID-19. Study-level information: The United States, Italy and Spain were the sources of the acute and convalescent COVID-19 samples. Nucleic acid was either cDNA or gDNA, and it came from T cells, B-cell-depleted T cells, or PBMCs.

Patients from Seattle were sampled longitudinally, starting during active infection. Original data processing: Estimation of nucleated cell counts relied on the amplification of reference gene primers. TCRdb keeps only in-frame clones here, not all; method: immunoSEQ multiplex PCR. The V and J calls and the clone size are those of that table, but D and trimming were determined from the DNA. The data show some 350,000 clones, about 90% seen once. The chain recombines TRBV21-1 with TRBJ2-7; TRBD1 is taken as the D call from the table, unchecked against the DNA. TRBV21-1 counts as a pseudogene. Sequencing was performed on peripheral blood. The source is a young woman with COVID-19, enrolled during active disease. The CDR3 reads CASSNRTTGTYEQYF. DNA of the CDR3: TGTGCCAGCAGCAATAGGACAACCGGCACCTACGAGCAGTACTTC.